The sequence of this T cell receptor beta chain was determined in a study of shared clonotypes between healthy human individuals. This clone was found once. Every subset had its genomic DNA shared out evenly among several immunoSEQ plates. Assay used: immunoSEQ multiplex PCR; TCRdb lists only in-frame clones, some missing. The repertoire holds some 490,000 clones, 60% to 80% seen once, with about 12% in the top ten. Germline V gene sequence: CDR1 MDHEN, CDR2 SYDVKM. The CDR3 contains 15 residues. The V gene end was trimmed by 6 bases and the J gene end by 4 bases; junction bases not matched to a gene: 9.

The chain has TRBV28 and TRBJ2-7; TRBD1 matches at 10 bases. The sequencing sample was made of PBMCs. The clonotype was recovered from a woman in her forties in good health. Some clones in this sample may be carry-over from other donors' samples. The CDR3 reads CASRETPGQGYEQYF. Here the CDR3 DNA reads TGTGCCAGCAGGGAGACCCCGGGACAGGGGTACGAGCAGTACTTC.